This TCR beta chain was sequenced in a study of blood T cell repertoires in COVID-19. TCRdb's copy holds only in-frame clones and misses some; the assay was immunoSEQ multiplex PCR. The profile shows roughly 3,900 clones, roughly nine tenths of them singletons. This CDR3 has 16 residues. V was clipped by 0 bases and J by 8 bases, with 16 bases between them. The germline gives CDR1 MNHEY, CDR2 SVGAGI. V is TRBV6-5 and J is TRBJ1-4; D is possibly TRBD1 (5 bases). The receptor's source is a man between 45 and 60 years old with active COVID-19. Material for sequencing was peripheral blood. The DNA for the CDR3 is TGTGCCAGCAGTTACTCGACCCGGGGGGGGGAGGAAAAACTGTTTTTT. It is translated as CASSYSTRGGEEKLFF.